One T cell receptor beta chain is described in this entry. Patients of the Seattle cohort, enrolled during active infection, were followed longitudinally. These data originate in a study of blood T cell repertoires in COVID-19. Study information: The United States, Italy and Spain supplied acute and convalescent COVID-19 samples. T cells, B-cell-depleted T cells, or PBMCs provided the cDNA or gDNA that served as material.

In the authors' methods: Amplification with reference gene primers provided the estimates of nucleated cell counts. TCRdb's copy holds only in-frame clones and misses some; the assay was immunoSEQ multiplex PCR. V and J calls and clone size are as listed in that table; D and trimming were resolved from the DNA. Of about 260,000 clones in the sample, around nine tenths were seen once. This CDR3 contains 15 residues. V lost 6 bases and J lost 2; bases outside the gene matches: 9. Germline V gives CDR1 MDHEN, CDR2 SYDVKM. This receptor was identified in a woman aged 30 to 39 with COVID-19, enrolled during active disease. J is TRBJ2-7 and V is TRBV28; TRBD1 matches 8 bases. Sequenced input: peripheral blood. CDR3 sequence reads: CASRPDRGWTYEQYF. The CDR3 DNA reads as TGTGCCAGCAGGCCAGACAGGGGATGGACCTACGAGCAGTACTTC.